Each of the 21 T cell receptor beta chains below was sequenced from the same sample in a study of blood T cell repertoires in COVID-19. TCRdb's table, derived via immunoSEQ multiplex PCR, lists solely in-frame clones and lacks some. The sample shows roughly 240,000 clones, around 80% of them seen only once. The sample was peripheral blood. Every receptor here comes from a man aged 35-49 years who had recovered from COVID-19.

The genes are TRBV5-1 and TRBJ2-7; maybe TRBD2 (5 bases). The V end was cut by 2 bases, the J end by 3 bases, with 12 bases between. The CDR3 loop spans 14 amino acids. The germline V gene encodes CDR1 SGHRS and CDR2 YFSETQ. CDR3 protein: CASSFAGMIYEQYF. The CDR3 bases are TGCGCCAGCAGCTTTGCGGGCATGATCTACGAGCAGTACTTC.

CDR3 sequence (DNA): TGCGCCAGCAGCCAAGATCAAGGGGGGGCCCGTAGCAATCAGCCCCAGCATTTT. Translation: CASSQDQGGARSNQPQHF. The rearrangement joins TRBV4-1 to TRBJ1-5, with a possible D match to TRBD1 (6 bases). This CDR3 is built from 18 residues. Germline assignment: CDR1 MGHRA and CDR2 YSYEKL. Trimming took 0 bases from V and 0 from J, leaving 15 bases between them.

The J gene is TRBJ1-2, the V gene TRBV5-1; TRBD1 matches 7 bases. The germline V gene encodes CDR1 SGHRS and CDR2 YFSETQ. After removal of 4 bases from V and 8 bases from J, the junction contained 8 bases not matched to a gene. The CDR3 consists of 13 residues. As DNA, the CDR3 is TGCGCCAGCAGCCCCGACAGGGTCAAAGGCTACACCTTC. This sequence encodes CASSPDRVKGYTF.

This clone was detected a few times. Written as DNA, the CDR3 is TGTGCCAGCACCCGTAGCGGGGGAAGCTACAATGAGCAGTTCTTC. This translates into CASTRSGGSYNEQFF. V is TRBV7-8 and J is TRBJ2-1; TRBD2 aligns across 9 bases. After removal of 7 bases from V and 3 bases from J, the junction contained 7 bases not matched to a gene. The CDR3 is 15 residues long. CDR1 SGHVS and CDR2 FQNEAQ come from the germline V gene.

V and J are TRBV7-2 and TRBJ2-5, with D possibly TRBD1 on 5 matching bases. The CDR3 is 15 residues long. V was cut by 2 bases and J by 4 bases, with 14 bases left in between. Germline V gene data show CDR1 as SGHTA and CDR2 as FQGNSA. CDR3: CASSLQTGARETQYF. CDR3 coding DNA: TGTGCCAGCAGCTTACAAACAGGAGCCCGAGAGACCCAGTACTTC.

The CDR3 DNA reads TGCGCCAGCAGCCAAGTTGGGGACACGCTCTATGGCTACACCTTC. Residues: CASSQVGDTLYGYTF. The chain links TRBV4-3 to TRBJ1-2; tentative D call: TRBD1 (6 bases). The CDR3 runs 15 residues. Germline values: CDR1 LGHNA, CDR2 YSLEER. Between the trimmed V and J ends, which lost 1 base and 4 bases, there was a span of 13 bases.

The chain links TRBV2 to TRBJ2-2, with a weak D call TRBD1 (6 bases). V was clipped by 5 bases and J by 5 bases, with 15 bases between them. Germline V gene data show CDR1 as SNHLY and CDR2 as FYNNEI. The length of the CDR3 is 15 residues. The CDR3 nucleotides read TGTGCCAGCAGTACACAGGGAAGGGGGACCGGGGAGCTGTTTTTT. Its protein is CASSTQGRGTGELFF.

This clone was detected only once. The gene calls are TRBV11-2 and TRBJ2-3, with 9 bases fitting TRBD2. This CDR3 has 16 amino acids. Germline loops: CDR1 SGHAT, CDR2 FQNNGV. V gave up 5 bases and J gave up 4 bases; unmatched junction bases: 10. DNA of the CDR3: TGTGCCAGCAGCCCCTCGGGACTAGCTGGGGCAGATACGCAGTATTTT. This codes for CASSPSGLAGADTQYF.

The rearrangement links TRBV5-6 to TRBJ1-1; possible D gene TRBD1, 5 bases. Germline-derived CDR1 and CDR2 are SGHDT and YYEEEE. This CDR3 comprises 13 residues. Trimming left V 5 bases short and J 3 bases short, with 11 bases between. For the CDR3, the DNA is TGTGCCAGCAGTACCTGGGGGGACACTGAAGCTTTCTTT. It translates to CASSTWGDTEAFF.

The rearrangement joins TRBV6-6 to TRBJ2-7; perhaps TRBD1 as D (5 bases). From germline, CDR1 is MNHNY and CDR2 SVGAGI (reference sequence). This CDR3 has 14 amino acids. V lost 6 bases and J lost 6, with 18 bases in between. Written as DNA, the CDR3 is TGTGCCAGCAGCCCGGCCTGGACATTCGGCGAGCAGTACTTC. Protein product: CASSPAWTFGEQYF.

This chain uses TRBV5-1 with TRBJ1-1, with 12 bases lining up with TRBD1. V lost 4 bases to trimming and J lost 4 bases; unmatched junction nucleotides: 8. This CDR3 contains 16 residues. Germline-derived CDR1 and CDR2 are SGHRS and YFSETQ. CDR3 loop: CASSPGTGGAGTEAFF. CDR3 DNA sequence: TGCGCCAGCAGCCCTGGGACAGGGGGCGCGGGCACTGAAGCTTTCTTT.

The chain links TRBV2 to TRBJ1-2; D gene unclear. The V end lost 4 bases, the J end lost 0 bases, and 9 bases lay between the germline ends. CDR3 length equals 14 residues. Germline V lookup: CDR1 SNHLY, CDR2 FYNNEI. The CDR3 nucleotides are TGTGCCAGCAGTGCCAGTAACGCTAACTATGGCTACACCTTC. This gives the protein CASSASNANYGYTF.

This rearrangement joins TRBV12-5 to TRBJ2-5, with D maybe TRBD1 (6 bases). The germline CDR1 and CDR2 sequences are LGHNT and FRNRAP. The CDR3 sequence is 14 residues long. Trimming took 9 bases from V and 1 from J, leaving 15 bases between them. Here the CDR3 DNA reads TGTGCTAGCGGCCAAGGACAGCTCCAAGAGACCCAGTACTTC. Protein: CASGQGQLQETQYF.

This clone appeared once. The J gene is TRBJ2-7, the V gene TRBV18; 9 bases match TRBD1. Germline CDR1 reads KGHSH; CDR2 reads LQKENI. The junction had 4 bases not matched to a gene; V was cut back by 5 bases and J by 2 bases. The CDR3 runs 14 residues. This CDR3 reads CASSSYRGPYEQYF. The DNA for the CDR3 is TGTGCCAGCTCATCATACAGGGGGCCCTACGAGCAGTACTTC.

This chain links TRBV7-8 with TRBJ2-1, with TRBD1 identical over 7 bases. Germline CDR1 SGHVS, CDR2 FQNEAQ. CDR3 length: 15 amino acids. The V gene end was trimmed by 5 bases and the J gene end by 6 bases; junction bases not matched to a gene: 10. CDR3 sequence (DNA): TGTGCCAGCAGCACTGACAGGGTGGGTGCCAATGAGCAGTTCTTC. Protein: CASSTDRVGANEQFF.

As for this clone: A junction end diverges from the germline sequence, so it may reflect a read error. The J gene is TRBJ1-2, the V gene TRBV5-8, with a possible D match to TRBD1 (6 bases). CDR3 length: 12 amino acids. CDR1 SGHTS and CDR2 YDEGEE come from the germline V gene. CDR3 bases: TGTGCCAGCAGCGTCCGGGACACCCGATCACACTTC. Its translation is CASSVRDTRSHF.

For the CDR3, the DNA is TGTGCCAGCAGCTTAGGAGGGAAAAAGTTCTTC. Its translation is CASSLGGKKFF. The chain recombines TRBV7-2 with TRBJ2-1; D is possibly TRBD2 (5 bases). V lost 1 base, J lost 14 bases, and 9 bases lay in between. This CDR3 has 11 amino acids. CDR1 is SGHTA, CDR2 FQGNSA, per germline.

The genes are TRBV6-5 and TRBJ2-5; TRBD2 is a possible D gene (5 bases). Looked up from germline, CDR1 is MNHEY and CDR2 is SVGAGI. Trimming stripped 4 bases from V and 2 bases from J, with 11 bases between. The length of the CDR3 is 14 residues. DNA of the CDR3: TGTGCCAGCAGTTCCCTAAGCGGACAAGAGACCCAGTACTTC. It translates to CASSSLSGQETQYF.

Only a few counts were recorded for this clone. The chain employs TRBV19 and TRBJ1-6; possible D gene TRBD1, 6 bases. Germline loops: CDR1 LNHDA, CDR2 SQIVND (reference sequence). Deletions cut 5 bases from V and 3 bases from J, with 11 bases between. The CDR3 runs to 15 residues. The CDR3 nucleotides read TGTGCCAGTAGTGCAGGGGCCAACTATAATTCACCCCTCCACTTT. It specifies CASSAGANYNSPLHF.

This clone was observed a few times. The CDR3 is CASSLQGSYGYTF. The CDR3 DNA sequence: TGTGCCAGCAGCTTACAGGGTTCCTATGGCTACACCTTC. The chain combines TRBV5-4 with TRBJ1-2, with D maybe TRBD1 (6 bases). Germline V gene sequence: CDR1 SGHNT, CDR2 YYREEE (reference sequence). This CDR3 is built from 13 residues. Trimming took 2 bases from V and 4 from J, leaving 9 bases between them.

V is TRBV4-3 and J is TRBJ1-4; TRBD1 aligns across 8 bases. Germline V gives CDR1 LGHNA, CDR2 YSLEER. This CDR3 is 13 amino acids long. Losses at the gene ends were 0 bases for V and 15 bases for J; bases not matched to a gene: 6. The CDR3 loop is CASSQEGWTGMFF. The CDR3 nucleotides read TGCGCCAGCAGCCAAGAAGGGTGGACAGGGATGTTTTTT.